Each of the 7 T cell receptor beta chains below was sequenced from the same sample in a study of cytomegalovirus exposure and HLA in healthy donors. Primers for the PCR totalled 60 Vbeta and 13 Jbeta. Profiled with immunoSEQ multiplex PCR; TCRdb holds only in-frame clones, not every one. The sample yields 90,000 to 150,000 clones, about 16% seen once. Sequenced material: PBMCs. The receptors were gathered from a woman between 18 and 29 years old in good health and CMV-seronegative.

Relative to its sample, this clone is medium-sized. The chain uses TRBV29-1 and TRBJ2-2; 9 bases agree with TRBD2. The CDR3 length is 17 residues. Germline trimming cut 7 bases from V and 6 bases from J; bases unmatched to any gene: 18. Germline V gene data show CDR1 as SQVTM and CDR2 as ANQGSEA. DNA of the CDR3: TGCAGCGCCCGGCTGTATTCTAGCGGGACGGTCCCCGGGGAGCTGTTTTTT. Translating gives CSARLYSSGTVPGELFF.

This clone turned up a few times. CDR3 amino acids: CASSETSGRADTQYF. The DNA of the CDR3 is TGTGCCAGCAGCGAGACTAGCGGGAGGGCAGATACGCAGTATTTT. The chain couples TRBV9 to TRBJ2-3; 14 positions match TRBD2. With V trimmed by 3 bases and J by 4 bases, 1 base remained unmatched. Germline V lookup: CDR1 SGDLS, CDR2 YYNGEE. The length of the CDR3 is 15 residues.

The gene calls are TRBV10-3 and TRBJ1-6; the match to TRBD1 covers 7 bases. The trim removed 6 bases at V and 5 bases at J, leaving 4 bases unmatched. There are 14 residues in the CDR3. Germline V gene lookup returns CDR1 ENHRY and CDR2 SYGVKD. The CDR3 reads CAISIDRDNSPLHF. Written as DNA, the CDR3 is TGTGCCATCAGCATCGACAGGGATAATTCACCCCTCCACTTT.

This clone has a handful of counts. The chain carries TRBV6-6 and TRBJ2-7; TRBD2 agrees at 10 bases. Trimming took 6 bases from V and 1 from J; bases not matched to a gene: 9. This CDR3 comprises 16 residues. Germline CDR1 MNHNY, CDR2 SVGAGI (reference sequence). The CDR3: CASSGGLALQSYEQYF. The CDR3, as DNA: TGTGCCAGCAGCGGGGGACTAGCGCTACAATCCTACGAGCAGTACTTC.

CDR3 sequence: CASSLTQVGYNEQFF. DNA for the CDR3: TGTGCCAGCAGCTTAACCCAGGTCGGCTACAATGAGCAGTTCTTC. The J gene is TRBJ2-1, the V gene TRBV7-3; D not certain. Germline V lookup: CDR1 SGHTA, CDR2 FQGTGA. CDR3 size: 15 residues. Trimming removed 0 bases from V and 3 bases from J, with 9 bases in between.

The sample holds a few counts of this clone. The chain joins TRBV5-4 to TRBJ2-3, with D perhaps TRBD1 (6 bases). CDR1 SGHNT and CDR2 YYREEE come from the germline V gene (reference sequence). Trimming took off 4 bases at V and 4 bases at J, with 16 bases between the two ends. The length of the CDR3 is 15 residues. CDR3 residues: CASSPEQGRPDTQYF. CDR3 sequence (DNA): TGTGCCAGCAGCCCCGAACAGGGTCGCCCAGATACGCAGTATTTT.

This clone has a handful of counts. V usage is TRBV28 and J usage is TRBJ2-7; D uncertain. The CDR3 runs 13 residues. In germline, CDR1 is MDHEN, CDR2 SYDVKM. Trimming pared 3 bases from V and 2 bases from J, leaving 8 bases between. The CDR3, as DNA: TGTGCCAGCAGTTTGGAGATACCCTACGAGCAGTACTTC. Translation gives CASSLEIPYEQYF.